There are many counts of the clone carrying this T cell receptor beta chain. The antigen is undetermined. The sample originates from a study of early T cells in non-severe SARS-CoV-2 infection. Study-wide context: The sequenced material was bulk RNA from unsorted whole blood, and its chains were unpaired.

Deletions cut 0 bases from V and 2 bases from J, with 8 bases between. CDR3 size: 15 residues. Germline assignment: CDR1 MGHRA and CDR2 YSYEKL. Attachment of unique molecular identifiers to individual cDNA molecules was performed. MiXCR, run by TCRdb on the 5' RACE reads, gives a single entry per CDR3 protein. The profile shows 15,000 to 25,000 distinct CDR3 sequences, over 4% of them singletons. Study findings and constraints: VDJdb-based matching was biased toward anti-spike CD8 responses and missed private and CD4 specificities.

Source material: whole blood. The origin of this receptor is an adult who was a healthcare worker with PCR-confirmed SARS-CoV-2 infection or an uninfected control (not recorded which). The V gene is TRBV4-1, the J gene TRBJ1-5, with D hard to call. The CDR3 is CASSQDRVRNQPQHF. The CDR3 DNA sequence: TGCGCCAGCAGCCAAGATCGCGTACGCAATCAGCCCCAGCATTTT.